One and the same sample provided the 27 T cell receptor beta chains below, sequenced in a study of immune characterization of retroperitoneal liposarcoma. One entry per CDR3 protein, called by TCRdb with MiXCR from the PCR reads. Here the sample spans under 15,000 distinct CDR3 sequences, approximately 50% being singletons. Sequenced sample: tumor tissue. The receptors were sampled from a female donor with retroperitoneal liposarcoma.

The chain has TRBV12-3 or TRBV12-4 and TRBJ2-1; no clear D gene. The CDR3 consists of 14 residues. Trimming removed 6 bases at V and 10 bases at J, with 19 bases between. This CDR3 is CASRTGTNPTEQFF. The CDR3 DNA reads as TGTGCCAGCAGAACCGGCACTAATCCAACGGAGCAGTTCTTC.

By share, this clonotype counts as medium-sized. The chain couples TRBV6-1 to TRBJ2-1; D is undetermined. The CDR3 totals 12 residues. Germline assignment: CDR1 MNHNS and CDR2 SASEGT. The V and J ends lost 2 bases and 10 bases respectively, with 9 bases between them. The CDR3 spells CASSELVSEQFF. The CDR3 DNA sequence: TGTGCCAGCAGTGAATTGGTGAGCGAGCAGTTCTTC.

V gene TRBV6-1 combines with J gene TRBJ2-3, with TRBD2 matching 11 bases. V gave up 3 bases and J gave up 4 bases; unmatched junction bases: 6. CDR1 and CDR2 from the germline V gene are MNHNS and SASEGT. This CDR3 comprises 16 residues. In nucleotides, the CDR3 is TGTGCCAGCAGTGAGACCGGGACTAGCGGTTCAGATACGCAGTATTTT. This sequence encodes CASSETGTSGSDTQYF.

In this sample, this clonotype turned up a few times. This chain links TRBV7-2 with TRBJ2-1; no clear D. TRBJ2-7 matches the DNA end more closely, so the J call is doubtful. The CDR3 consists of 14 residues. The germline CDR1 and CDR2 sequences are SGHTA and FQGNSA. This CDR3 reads CASSFAGIYNEQYF. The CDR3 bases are TGTGCCAGCAGCTTCGCCGGAATCTACAATGAGCAGTACTTC.

For the CDR3, the DNA is TGTGCCAGCAGTTATGGGGAGAGCTCCTATAATTCACCCCTCCACTTT. Protein sequence: CASSYGESSYNSPLHF. The rearrangement uses TRBV6-1 and TRBJ1-6, with D unclear. V was shortened by 5 bases and J by 0 bases, with 11 bases between the two germline ends. This CDR3 has 16 residues. Germline V gene lookup returns CDR1 MNHNS and CDR2 SASEGT.

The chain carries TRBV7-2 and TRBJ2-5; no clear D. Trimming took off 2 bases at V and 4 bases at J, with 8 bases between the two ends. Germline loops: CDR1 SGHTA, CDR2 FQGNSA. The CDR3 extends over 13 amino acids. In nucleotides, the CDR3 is TGTGCCAGCAGCTTAACGAAGGCAGAGACCCAGTACTTC. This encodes CASSLTKAETQYF.

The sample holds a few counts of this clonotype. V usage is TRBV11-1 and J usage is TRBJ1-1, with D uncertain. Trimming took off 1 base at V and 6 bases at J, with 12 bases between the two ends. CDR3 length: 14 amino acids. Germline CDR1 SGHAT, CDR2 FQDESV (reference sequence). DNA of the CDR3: TGTGCCAGCAGCTTAGATTTTCGGGTTGCTGAAGCTTTCTTT. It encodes CASSLDFRVAEAFF. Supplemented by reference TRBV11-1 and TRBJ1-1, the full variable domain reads EAEVAQSPRYKITEKSQAVAFWCDPISGHATLYWYRQILGQGPELLVQFQDESVVDDSQLPKDRFSAERLKGVDSTLKIQPAELGDSAMYLCASSLDFRVAEAFFGQGTRLTVV.

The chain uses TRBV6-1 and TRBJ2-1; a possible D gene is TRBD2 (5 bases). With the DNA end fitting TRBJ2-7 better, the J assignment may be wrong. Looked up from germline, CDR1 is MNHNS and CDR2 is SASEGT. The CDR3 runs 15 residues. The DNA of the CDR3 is TGTGCCAGCAGACCTGGGAGTTTTGGCTACAATGAGCAGTACTTC. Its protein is CASRPGSFGYNEQYF.

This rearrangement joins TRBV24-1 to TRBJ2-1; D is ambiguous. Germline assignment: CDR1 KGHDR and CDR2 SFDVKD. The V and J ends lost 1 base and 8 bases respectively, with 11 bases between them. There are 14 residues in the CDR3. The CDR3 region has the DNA TGTGCCACCAGTGATTTTGCCAGGAAGGATGAGCAGTTCTTC. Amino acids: CATSDFARKDEQFF.

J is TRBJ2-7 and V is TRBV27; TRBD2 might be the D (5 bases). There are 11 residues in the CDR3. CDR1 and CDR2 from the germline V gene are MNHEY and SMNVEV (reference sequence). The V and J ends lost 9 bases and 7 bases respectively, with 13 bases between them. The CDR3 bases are TGTGCCAGGACCGTCTCGGGGGAGCAGTACTTC. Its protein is CARTVSGEQYF.

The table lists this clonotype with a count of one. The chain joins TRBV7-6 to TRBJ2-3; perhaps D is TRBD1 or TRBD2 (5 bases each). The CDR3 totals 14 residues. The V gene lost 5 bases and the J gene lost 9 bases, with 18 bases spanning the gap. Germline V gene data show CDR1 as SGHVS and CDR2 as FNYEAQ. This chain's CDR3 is CASSHSGRDGTQYF. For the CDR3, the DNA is TGTGCCAGCAGCCACAGCGGACGGGACGGAACGCAGTATTTT.

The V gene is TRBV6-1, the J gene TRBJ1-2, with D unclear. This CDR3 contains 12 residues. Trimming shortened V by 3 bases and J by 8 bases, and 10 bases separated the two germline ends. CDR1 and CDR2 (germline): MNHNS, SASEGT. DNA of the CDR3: TGTGCCAGCAGTGATTCCTGGGAGGGCTACACCTTC. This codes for CASSDSWEGYTF.

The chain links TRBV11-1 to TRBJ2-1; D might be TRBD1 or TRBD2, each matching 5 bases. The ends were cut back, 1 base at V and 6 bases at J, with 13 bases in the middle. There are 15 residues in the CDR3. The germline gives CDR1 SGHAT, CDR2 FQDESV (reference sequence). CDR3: CASSLVWGPGNEQFF. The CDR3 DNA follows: TGTGCCAGCAGCTTAGTATGGGGACCAGGCAATGAGCAGTTCTTC. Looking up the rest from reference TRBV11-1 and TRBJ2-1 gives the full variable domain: EAEVAQSPRYKITEKSQAVAFWCDPISGHATLYWYRQILGQGPELLVQFQDESVVDDSQLPKDRFSAERLKGVDSTLKIQPAELGDSAMYLCASSLVWGPGNEQFFGPGTRLTVL.

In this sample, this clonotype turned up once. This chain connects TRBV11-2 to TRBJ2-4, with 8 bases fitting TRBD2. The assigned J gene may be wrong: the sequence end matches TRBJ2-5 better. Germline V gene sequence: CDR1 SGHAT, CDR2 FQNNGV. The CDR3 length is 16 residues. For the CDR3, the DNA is TGTGCCAGCAGCTGGTTTGCGGGACTAGATAAGGAGACCCAGTACTTC. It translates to CASSWFAGLDKETQYF.

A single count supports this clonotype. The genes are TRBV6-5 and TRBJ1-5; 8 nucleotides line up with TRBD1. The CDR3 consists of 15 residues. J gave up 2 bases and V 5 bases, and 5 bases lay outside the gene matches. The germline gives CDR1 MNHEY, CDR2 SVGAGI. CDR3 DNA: TGTGCCAGCAGTGAGGGACAGGTCCGCAATCAGCCCCAGCATTTT. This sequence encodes CASSEGQVRNQPQHF.

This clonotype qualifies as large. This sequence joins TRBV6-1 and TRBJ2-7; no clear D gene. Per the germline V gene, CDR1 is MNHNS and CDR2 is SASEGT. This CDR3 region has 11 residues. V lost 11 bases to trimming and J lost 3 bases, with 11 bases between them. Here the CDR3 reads CAASHFYEQYF. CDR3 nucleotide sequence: TGTGCCGCCAGCCATTTCTACGAGCAGTACTTC.

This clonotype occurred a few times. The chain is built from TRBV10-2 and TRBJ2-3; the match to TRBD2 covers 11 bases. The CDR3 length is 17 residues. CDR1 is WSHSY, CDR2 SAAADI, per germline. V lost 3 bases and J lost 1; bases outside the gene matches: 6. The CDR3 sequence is CASSDSRLAGRTDTQYF. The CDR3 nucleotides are TGCGCCAGCAGTGATTCCCGACTAGCGGGACGCACAGATACGCAGTATTTT.

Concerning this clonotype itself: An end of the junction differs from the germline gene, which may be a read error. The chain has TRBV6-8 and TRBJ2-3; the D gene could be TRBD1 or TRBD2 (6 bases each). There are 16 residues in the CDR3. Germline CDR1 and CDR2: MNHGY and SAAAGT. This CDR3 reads CARSSRRGEDSYEQYF. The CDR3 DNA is TGTGCCAGAAGTTCCCGTAGGGGGGAGGACTCCTACGAGCAGTATTTT.

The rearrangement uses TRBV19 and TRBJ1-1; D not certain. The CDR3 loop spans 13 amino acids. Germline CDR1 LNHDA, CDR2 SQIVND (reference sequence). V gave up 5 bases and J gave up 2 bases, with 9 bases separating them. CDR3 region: CASSVRLNTEAFF. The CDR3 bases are TGTGCCAGTAGTGTCCGGTTAAACACTGAAGCTTTCTTT.

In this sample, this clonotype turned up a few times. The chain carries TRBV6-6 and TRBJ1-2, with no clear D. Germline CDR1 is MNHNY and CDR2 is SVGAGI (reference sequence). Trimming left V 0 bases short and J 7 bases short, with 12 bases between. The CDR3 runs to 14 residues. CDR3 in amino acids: CASSYSGEAGGYTF. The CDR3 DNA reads TGTGCCAGCAGTTACTCCGGGGAGGCGGGTGGCTACACCTTC.

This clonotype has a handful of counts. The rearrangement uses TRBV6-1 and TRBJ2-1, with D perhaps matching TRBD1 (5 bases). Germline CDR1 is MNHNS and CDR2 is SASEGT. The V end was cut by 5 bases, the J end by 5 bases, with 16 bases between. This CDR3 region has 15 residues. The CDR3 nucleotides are TGTGCCAGCAGTCTAGGAATAGGGGTGCACAATGAGCAGTTCTTC. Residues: CASSLGIGVHNEQFF.

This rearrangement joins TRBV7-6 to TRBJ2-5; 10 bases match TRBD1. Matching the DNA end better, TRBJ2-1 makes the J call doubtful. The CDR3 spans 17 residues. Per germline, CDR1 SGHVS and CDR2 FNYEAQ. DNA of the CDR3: TGTGCCAGCAGCTTAGACGGCGGGACAGGGGCCTACAATGAGCAGTTCTTC. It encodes CASSLDGGTGAYNEQFF.

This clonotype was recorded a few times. In nucleotides, the CDR3 is TGTGCCAGCAGTTACTCCGGTTCTGGGGCCAACGTCCTGACTTTC. This sequence encodes CASSYSGSGANVLTF. This rearrangement joins TRBV6-5 to TRBJ2-6; no clear D gene. Deletions cut 0 bases from V and 1 base from J, with 4 bases between. Germline V gives CDR1 MNHEY, CDR2 SVGAGI. This CDR3 has 15 amino acids.

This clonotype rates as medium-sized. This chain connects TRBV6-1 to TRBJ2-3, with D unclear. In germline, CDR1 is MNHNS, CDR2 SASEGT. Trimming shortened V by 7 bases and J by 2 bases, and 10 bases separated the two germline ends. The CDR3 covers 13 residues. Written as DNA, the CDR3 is TGTGCCAGCACCTTGACGGACACAGATACGCAGTATTTT. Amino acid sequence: CASTLTDTDTQYF.

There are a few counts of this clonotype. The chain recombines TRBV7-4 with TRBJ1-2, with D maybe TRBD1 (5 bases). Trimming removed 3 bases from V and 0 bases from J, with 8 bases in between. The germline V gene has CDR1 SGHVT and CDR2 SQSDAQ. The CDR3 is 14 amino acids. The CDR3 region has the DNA TGTGCCAGCAGCTTCCGGGGGACTAACTATGGCTACACCTTC. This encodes CASSFRGTNYGYTF.

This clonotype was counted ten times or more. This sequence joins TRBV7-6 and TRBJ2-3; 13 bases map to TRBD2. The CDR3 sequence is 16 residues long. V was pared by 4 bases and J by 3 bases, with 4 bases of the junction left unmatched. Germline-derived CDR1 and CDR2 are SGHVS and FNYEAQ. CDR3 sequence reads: CASSSTSGGNTDTQYF. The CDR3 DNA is TGTGCCAGCAGCTCGACTAGCGGGGGGAATACAGATACGCAGTATTTT.

The CDR3: CASSSPAFAGYNEQFF. DNA for the CDR3: TGCGCCAGCAGTTCCCCGGCGTTCGCAGGGTACAATGAGCAGTTCTTC. The chain uses TRBV10-2 and TRBJ2-1; D may be TRBD1 (5 bases). The CDR3 is 16 amino acids. V gave up 5 bases and J gave up 4 bases, with 18 bases separating them. Germline V lookup: CDR1 WSHSY, CDR2 SAAADI.